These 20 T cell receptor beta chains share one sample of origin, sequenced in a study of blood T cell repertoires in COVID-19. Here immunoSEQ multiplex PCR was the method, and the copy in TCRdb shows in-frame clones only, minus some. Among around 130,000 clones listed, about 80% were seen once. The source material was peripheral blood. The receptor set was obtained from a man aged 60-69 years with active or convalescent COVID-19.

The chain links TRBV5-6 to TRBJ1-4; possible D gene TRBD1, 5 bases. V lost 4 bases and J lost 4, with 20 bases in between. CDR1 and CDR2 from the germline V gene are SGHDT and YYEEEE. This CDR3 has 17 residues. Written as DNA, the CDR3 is TGTGCCAGCAGCCCGGGGGGAAGCCCCATGGTTAATGAAAAACTGTTTTTT. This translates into CASSPGGSPMVNEKLFF.

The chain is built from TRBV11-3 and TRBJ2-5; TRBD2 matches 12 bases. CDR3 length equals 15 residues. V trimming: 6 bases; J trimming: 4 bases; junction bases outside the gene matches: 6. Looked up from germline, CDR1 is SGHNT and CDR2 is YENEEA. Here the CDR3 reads CASSSSGRVGETQYF. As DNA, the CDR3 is TGTGCCAGCAGTTCTAGCGGGAGGGTCGGAGAGACCCAGTACTTC.

DNA of the CDR3: TGTGCCAGCAGCGCGGGAGGTACCACAGATACGCAGTATTTT. Its protein is CASSAGGTTDTQYF. V usage is TRBV11-3 and J usage is TRBJ2-3, with 8 bases matching TRBD2. V dropped 5 bases and J dropped 2; count of bases not matched to a gene: 3. Germline V gives CDR1 SGHNT, CDR2 YENEEA. CDR3 length equals 14 residues.

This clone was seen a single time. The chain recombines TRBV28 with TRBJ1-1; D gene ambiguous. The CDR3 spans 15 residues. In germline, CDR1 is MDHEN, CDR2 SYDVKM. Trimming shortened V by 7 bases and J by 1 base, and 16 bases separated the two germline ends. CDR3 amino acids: CASKTLLTGNTEAFF. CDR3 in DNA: TGTGCCAGCAAAACTTTGCTGACGGGGAACACTGAAGCTTTCTTT. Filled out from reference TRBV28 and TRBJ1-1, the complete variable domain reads DVKVTQSSRYLVKRTGEKVFLECVQDMDHENMFWYRQDPGLGLRLIYFSYDVKMKEKGDIPEGYSVSREKKERFSLILESASTNQTSMYLCASKTLLTGNTEAFFGQGTRLTVV.

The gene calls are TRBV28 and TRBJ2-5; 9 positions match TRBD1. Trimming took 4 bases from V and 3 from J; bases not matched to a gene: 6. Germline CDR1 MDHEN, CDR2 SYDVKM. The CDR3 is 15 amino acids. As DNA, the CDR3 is TGTGCCAGCAGTTCATCCGGGACAGGGAAAGAGACCCAGTACTTC. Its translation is CASSSSGTGKETQYF.

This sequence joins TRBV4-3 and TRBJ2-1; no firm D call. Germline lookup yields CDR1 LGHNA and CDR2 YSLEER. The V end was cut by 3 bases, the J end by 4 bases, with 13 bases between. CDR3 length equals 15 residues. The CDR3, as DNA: TGCGCCAGCAGCCAGGCCATAAATCAGTACAATGAGCAGTTCTTC. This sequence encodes CASSQAINQYNEQFF.

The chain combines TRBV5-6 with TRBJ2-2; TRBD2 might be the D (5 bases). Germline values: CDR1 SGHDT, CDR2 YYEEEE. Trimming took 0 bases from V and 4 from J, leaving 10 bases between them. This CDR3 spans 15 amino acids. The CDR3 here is CASSLGGPVTGELFF. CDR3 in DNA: TGTGCCAGCAGCTTGGGAGGGCCGGTCACCGGGGAGCTGTTTTTT.

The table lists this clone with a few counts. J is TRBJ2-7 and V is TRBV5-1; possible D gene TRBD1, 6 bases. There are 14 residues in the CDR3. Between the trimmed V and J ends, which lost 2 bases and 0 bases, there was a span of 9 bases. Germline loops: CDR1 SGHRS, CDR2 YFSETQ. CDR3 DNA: TGCGCCAGCAGCTTAGTGGGGGCCTCCTACGAGCAGTACTTC. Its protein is CASSLVGASYEQYF.

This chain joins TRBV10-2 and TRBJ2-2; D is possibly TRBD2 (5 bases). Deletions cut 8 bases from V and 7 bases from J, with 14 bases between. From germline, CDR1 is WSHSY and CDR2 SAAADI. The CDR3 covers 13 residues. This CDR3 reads CASLREWVGELFF. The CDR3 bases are TGCGCCAGCCTGAGGGAGTGGGTCGGGGAGCTGTTTTTT.

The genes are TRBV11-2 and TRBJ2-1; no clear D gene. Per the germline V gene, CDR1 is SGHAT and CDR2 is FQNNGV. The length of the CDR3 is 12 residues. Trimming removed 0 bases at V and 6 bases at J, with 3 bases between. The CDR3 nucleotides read TGTGCCAGCAGCTTAGATCGCAATGAGCAGTTCTTC. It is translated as CASSLDRNEQFF.

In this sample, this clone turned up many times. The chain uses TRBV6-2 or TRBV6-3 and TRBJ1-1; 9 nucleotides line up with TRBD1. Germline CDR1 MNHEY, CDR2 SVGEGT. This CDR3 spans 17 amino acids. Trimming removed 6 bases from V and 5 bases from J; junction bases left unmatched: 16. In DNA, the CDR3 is TGTGCCAGCAGCTTACAGGGGGCTAAAATACTGGGGACTGAAGCTTTCTTT. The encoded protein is CASSLQGAKILGTEAFF.

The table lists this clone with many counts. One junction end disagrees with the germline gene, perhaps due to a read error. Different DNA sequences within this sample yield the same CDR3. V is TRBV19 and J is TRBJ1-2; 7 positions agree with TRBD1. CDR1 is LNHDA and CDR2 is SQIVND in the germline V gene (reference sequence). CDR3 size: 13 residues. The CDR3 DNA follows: TGTGCCAGTAGTCTAGACAGGGTCGATGGCTACACCTTC. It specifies CASSLDRVDGYTF.

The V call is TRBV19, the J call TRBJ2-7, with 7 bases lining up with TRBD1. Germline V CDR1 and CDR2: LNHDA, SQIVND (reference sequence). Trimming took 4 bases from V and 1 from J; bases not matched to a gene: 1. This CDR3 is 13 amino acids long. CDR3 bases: TGTGCCAGTAGTACACAGGGGTCCTACGAGCAGTACTTC. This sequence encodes CASSTQGSYEQYF.

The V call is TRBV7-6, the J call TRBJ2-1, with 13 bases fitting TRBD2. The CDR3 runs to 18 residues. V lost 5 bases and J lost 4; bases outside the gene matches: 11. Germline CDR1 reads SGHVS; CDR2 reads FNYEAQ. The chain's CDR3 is CASSPTQTSGRPYNEQFF. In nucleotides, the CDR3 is TGTGCCAGCAGCCCAACACAGACTAGCGGGAGGCCTTACAATGAGCAGTTCTTC.

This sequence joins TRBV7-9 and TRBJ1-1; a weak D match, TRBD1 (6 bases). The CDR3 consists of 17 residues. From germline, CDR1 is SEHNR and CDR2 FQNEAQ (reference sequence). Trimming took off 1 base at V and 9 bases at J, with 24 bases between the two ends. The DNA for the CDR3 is TGTGCCAGCAGCTTAGAGGGCAGGGGTCTCTCCAAAATACAAGCTTTCTTT. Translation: CASSLEGRGLSKIQAFF.

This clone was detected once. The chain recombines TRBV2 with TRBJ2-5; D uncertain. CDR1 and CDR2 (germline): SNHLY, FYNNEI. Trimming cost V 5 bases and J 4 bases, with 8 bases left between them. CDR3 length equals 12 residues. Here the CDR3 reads CASSTIRETQYF. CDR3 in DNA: TGTGCCAGCAGTACAATTCGAGAGACCCAGTACTTC.

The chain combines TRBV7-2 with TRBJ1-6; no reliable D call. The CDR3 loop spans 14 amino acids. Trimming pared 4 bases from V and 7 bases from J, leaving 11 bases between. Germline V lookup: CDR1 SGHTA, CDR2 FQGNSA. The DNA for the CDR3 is TGTGCCAGCAGCTACGGACTCCGAAATTCACCCCTCCACTTT. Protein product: CASSYGLRNSPLHF.

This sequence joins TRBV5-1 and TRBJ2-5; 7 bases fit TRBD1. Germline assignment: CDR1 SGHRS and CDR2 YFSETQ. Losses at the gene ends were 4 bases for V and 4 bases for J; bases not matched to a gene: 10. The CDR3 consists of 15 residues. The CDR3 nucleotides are TGCGCCAGCAGCCCCAAGGGGGCTCCGGGAGAGACCCAGTACTTC. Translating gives CASSPKGAPGETQYF.

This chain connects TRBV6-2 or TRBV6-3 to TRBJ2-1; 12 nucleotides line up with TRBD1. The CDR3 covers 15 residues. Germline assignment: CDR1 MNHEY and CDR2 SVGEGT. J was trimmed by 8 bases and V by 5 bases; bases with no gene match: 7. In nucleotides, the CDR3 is TGTGCCAGCAGTCGCCGGGACAGGGGGCTCCATGAGCAGTTCTTC. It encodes CASSRRDRGLHEQFF.

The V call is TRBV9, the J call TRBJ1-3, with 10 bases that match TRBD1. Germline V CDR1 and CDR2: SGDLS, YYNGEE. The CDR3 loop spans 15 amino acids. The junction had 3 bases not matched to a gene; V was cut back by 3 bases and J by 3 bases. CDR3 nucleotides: TGTGCCAGCAGCGGGACAGGGGGTGATGGAAACACCATATATTTT. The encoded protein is CASSGTGGDGNTIYF. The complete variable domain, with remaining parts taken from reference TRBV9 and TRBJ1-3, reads DSGVTQTPKHLITATGQRVTLRCSPRSGDLSVYWYQQSLDQGLQFLIQYYNGEERAKGNILERFSAQQFPDLHSELNLSSLELGDSALYFCASSGTGGDGNTIYFGEGSWLTVV.